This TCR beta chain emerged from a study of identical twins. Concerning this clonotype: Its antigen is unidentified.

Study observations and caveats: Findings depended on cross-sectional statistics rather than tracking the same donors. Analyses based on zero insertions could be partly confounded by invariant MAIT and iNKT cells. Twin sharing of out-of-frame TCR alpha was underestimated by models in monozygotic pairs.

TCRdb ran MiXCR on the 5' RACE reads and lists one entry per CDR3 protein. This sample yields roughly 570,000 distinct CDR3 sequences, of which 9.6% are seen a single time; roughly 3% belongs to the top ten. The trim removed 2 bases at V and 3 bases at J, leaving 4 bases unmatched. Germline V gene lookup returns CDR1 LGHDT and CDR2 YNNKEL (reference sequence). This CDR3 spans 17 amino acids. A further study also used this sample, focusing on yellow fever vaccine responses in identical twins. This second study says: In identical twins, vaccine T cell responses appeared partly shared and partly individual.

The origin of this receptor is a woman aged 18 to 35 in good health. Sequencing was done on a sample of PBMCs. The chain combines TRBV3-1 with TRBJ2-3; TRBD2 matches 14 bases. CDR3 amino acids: CASSQRLAGGPTDTQYF. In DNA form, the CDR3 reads TGTGCCAGCAGCCAACGACTAGCGGGAGGGCCGACAGATACGCAGTATTTT.